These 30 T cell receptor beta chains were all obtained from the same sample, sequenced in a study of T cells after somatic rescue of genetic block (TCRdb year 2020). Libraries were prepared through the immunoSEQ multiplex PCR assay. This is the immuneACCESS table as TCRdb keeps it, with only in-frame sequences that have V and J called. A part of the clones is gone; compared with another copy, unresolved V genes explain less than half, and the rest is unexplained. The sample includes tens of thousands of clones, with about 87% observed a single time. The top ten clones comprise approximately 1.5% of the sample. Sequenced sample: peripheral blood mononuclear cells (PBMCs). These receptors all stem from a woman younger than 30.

CDR3 in DNA: TGTGCCAGTGGGGGGGGTTGGAGACAGCCCCAGCATTTT. This gives the protein CASGGGWRQPQHF. This chain connects TRBV19 to TRBJ1-5; tentative D call: TRBD1 (5 bases). V gave up 8 bases and J gave up 7 bases, with 15 bases separating them. CDR3 length equals 13 residues. Germline loops: CDR1 LNHDA, CDR2 SQIVND (reference sequence).

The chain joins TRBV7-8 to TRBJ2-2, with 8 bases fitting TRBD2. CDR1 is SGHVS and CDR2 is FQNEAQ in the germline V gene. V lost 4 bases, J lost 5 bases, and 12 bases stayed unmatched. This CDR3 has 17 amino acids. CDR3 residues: CASSWPGGSGPTGELFF. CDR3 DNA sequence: TGTGCCAGCAGCTGGCCGGGGGGGAGCGGACCAACCGGGGAGCTGTTTTTT. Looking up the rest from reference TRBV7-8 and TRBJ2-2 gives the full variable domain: GAGVSQSPRYKVAKRGQDVALRCDPISGHVSLFWYQQALGQGPEFLTYFQNEAQLDKSGLPSDRFFAERPEGSVSTLKIQRTQQEDSAVYLCASSWPGGSGPTGELFFGEGSRLTVL.

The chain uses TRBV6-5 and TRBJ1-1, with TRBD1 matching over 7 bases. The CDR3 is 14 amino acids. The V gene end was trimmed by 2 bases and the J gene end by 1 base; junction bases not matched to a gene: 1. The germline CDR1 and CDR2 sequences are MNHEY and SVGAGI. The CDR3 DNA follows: TGTGCCAGCAGTTACGGACAGGCGAACACTGAAGCTTTCTTT. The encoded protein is CASSYGQANTEAFF.

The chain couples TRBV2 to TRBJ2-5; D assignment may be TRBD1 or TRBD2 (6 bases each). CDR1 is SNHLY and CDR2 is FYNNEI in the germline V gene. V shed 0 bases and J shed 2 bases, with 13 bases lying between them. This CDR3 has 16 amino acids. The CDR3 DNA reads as TGTGCCAGCAGTGAAGCTGGGGGGCTGGATCAAGAGACCCAGTACTTC. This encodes CASSEAGGLDQETQYF. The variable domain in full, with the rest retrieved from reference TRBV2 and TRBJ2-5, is EPEVTQTPSHQVTQMGQEVILRCVPISNHLYFYWYRQILGQKVEFLVSFYNNEISEKSEIFDDQFSVERPDGSNFTLKIRSTKLEDSAMYFCASSEAGGLDQETQYFGPGTRLLVL.

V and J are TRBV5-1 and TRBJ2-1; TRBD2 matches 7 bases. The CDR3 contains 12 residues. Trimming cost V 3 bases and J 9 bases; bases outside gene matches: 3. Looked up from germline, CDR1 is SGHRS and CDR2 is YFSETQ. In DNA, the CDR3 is TGCGCCAGCAGCTCCGCGGGGGTTGAGCAGTTCTTC. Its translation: CASSSAGVEQFF. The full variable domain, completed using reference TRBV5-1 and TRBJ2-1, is KAGVTQTPRYLIKTRGQQVTLSCSPISGHRSVSWYQQTPGQGLQFLFEYFSETQRNKGNFPGRFSGRQFSNSRSEMNVSTLELGDSALYLCASSSAGVEQFFGPGTRLTVL.

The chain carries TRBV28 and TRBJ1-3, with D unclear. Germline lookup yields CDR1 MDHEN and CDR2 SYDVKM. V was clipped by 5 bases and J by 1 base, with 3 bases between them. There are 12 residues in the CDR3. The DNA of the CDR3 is TGTGCCAGCAGTGCTTCTGGAAACACCATATATTTT. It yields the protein CASSASGNTIYF.

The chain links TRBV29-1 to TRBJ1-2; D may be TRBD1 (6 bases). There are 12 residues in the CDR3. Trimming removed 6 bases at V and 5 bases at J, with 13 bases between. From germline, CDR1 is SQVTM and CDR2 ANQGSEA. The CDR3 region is CSVTRGLYGYTF. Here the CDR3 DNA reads TGCAGCGTCACCAGGGGTCTATATGGCTACACCTTC.

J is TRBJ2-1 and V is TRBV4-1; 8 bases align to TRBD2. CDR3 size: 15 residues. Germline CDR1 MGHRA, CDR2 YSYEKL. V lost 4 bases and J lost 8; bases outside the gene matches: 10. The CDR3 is CASSPPGTRGYEQFF. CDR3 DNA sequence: TGCGCCAGCAGCCCCCCCGGGACTAGAGGGTATGAGCAGTTCTTC.

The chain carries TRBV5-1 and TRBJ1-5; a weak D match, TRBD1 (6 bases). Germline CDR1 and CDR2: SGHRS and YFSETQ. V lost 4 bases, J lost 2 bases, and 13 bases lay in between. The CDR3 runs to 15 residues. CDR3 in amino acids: CASSLGGSGNQPQHF. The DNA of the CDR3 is TGCGCCAGCAGCCTAGGGGGTTCTGGCAATCAGCCCCAGCATTTT.

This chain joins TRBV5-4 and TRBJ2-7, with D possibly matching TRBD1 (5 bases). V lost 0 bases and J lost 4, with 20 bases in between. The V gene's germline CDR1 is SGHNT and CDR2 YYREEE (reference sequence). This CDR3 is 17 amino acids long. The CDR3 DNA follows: TGTGCCAGCAGCTTGGGTGGGGCAGGGTCTAACTCATACGAGCAGTACTTC. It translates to CASSLGGAGSNSYEQYF.

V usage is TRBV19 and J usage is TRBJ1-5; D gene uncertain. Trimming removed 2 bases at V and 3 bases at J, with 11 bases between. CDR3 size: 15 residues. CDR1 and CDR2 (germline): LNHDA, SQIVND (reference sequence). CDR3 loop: CASSITSQLNQPQHF. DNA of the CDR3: TGTGCCAGTAGTATAACCTCGCAGCTCAATCAGCCCCAGCATTTT.

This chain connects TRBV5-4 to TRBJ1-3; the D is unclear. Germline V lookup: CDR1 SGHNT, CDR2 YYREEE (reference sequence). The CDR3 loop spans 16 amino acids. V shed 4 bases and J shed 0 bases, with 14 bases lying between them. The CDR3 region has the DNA TGTGCCAGCAGCCGGGGTGGGGTCACCTCTGGAAACACCATATATTTT. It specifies CASSRGGVTSGNTIYF.

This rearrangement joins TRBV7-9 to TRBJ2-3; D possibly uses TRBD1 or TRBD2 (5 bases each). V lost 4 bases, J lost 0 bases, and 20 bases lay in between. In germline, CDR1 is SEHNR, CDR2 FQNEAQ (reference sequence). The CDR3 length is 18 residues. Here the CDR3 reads CASSSIKGDGASTDTQYF. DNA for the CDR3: TGTGCCAGCAGCTCCATAAAAGGGGACGGAGCTAGCACAGATACGCAGTATTTT.

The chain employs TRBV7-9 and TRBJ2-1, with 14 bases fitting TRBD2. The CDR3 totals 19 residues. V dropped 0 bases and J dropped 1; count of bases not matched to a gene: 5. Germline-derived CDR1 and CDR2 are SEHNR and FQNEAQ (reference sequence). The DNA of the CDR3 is TGTGCCAGCAGCTTAGCGCGGACTAGCGGGAGGATTTCCTACAATGAGCAGTTCTTC. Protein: CASSLARTSGRISYNEQFF.

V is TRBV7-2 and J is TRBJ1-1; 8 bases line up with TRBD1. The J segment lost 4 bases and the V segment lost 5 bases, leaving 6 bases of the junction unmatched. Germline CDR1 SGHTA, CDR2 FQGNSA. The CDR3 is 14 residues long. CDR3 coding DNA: TGTGCCAGCAGCGGACAGGGTTTTGGCACTGAAGCTTTCTTT. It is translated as CASSGQGFGTEAFF.

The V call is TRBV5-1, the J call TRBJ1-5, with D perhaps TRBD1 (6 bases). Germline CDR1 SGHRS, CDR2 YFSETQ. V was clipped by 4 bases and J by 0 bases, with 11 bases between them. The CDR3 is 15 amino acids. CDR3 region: CASSPGQASNQPQHF. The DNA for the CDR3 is TGCGCCAGCAGCCCGGGACAAGCTAGCAATCAGCCCCAGCATTTT.

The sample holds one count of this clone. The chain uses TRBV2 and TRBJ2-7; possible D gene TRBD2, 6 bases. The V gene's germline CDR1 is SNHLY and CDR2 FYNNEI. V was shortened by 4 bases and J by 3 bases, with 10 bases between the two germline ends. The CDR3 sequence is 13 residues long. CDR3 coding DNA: TGTGCCAGCAGTGGCGGGGCGGTCTACGAGCAGTACTTC. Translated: CASSGGAVYEQYF.

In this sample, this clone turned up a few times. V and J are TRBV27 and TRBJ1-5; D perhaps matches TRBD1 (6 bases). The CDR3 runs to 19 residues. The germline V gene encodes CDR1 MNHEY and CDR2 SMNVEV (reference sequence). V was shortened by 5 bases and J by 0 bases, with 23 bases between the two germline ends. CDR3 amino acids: CASSPHMRTGFDSNQPQHF. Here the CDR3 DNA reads TGTGCCAGCAGTCCCCATATGCGAACAGGGTTTGATAGCAATCAGCCCCAGCATTTT.

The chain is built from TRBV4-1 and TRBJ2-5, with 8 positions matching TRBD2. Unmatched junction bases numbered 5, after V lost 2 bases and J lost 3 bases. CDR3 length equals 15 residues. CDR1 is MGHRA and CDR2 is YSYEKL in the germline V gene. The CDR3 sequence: CASSQPRGGKETQYF. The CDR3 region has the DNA TGCGCCAGCAGCCAACCCCGGGGGGGAAAAGAGACCCAGTACTTC.

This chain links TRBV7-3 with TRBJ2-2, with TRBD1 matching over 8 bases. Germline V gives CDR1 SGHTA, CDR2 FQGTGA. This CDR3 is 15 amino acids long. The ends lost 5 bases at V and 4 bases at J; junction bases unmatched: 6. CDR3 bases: TGTGCCAGCAGCGGCGCAGGGGGCACCACCGGGGAGCTGTTTTTT. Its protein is CASSGAGGTTGELFF.

CDR3 in amino acids: CARNSRRMGETQYF. The CDR3 DNA reads as TGTGCCAGAAATAGCCGACGCATGGGGGAGACCCAGTACTTC. The gene calls are TRBV2 and TRBJ2-5; D uncertain. V was clipped by 9 bases and J by 5 bases, with 19 bases between them. This CDR3 has 14 amino acids. Germline V gene data show CDR1 as SNHLY and CDR2 as FYNNEI. Filled out from reference TRBV2 and TRBJ2-5, the complete variable domain reads EPEVTQTPSHQVTQMGQEVILRCVPISNHLYFYWYRQILGQKVEFLVSFYNNEISEKSEIFDDQFSVERPDGSNFTLKIRSTKLEDSAMYFCARNSRRMGETQYFGPGTRLLVL.

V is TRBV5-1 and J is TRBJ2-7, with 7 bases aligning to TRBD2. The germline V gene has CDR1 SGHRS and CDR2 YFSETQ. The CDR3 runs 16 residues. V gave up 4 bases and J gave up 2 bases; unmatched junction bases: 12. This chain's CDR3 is CASSRHRSGATYEQYF. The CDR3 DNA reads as TGCGCCAGCAGCCGCCATAGGAGCGGGGCAACCTACGAGCAGTACTTC.

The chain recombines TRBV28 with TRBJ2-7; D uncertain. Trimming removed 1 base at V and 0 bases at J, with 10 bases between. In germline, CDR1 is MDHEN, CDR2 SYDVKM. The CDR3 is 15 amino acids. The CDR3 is CASSLLGYSSYEQYF. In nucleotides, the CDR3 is TGTGCCAGCAGTTTATTGGGCTATAGCTCCTACGAGCAGTACTTC.

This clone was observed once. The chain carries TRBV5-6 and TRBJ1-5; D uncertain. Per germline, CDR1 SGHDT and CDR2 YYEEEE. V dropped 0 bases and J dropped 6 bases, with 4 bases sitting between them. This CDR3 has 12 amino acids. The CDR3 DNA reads TGTGCCAGCAGCTTGGGATCTCAGCCCCAGCATTTT. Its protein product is CASSLGSQPQHF.

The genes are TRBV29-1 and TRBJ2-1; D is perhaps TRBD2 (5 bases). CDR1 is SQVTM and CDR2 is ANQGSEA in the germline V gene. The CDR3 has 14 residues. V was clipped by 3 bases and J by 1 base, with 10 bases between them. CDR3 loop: CSVDGLNSYNEQFF. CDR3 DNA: TGCAGCGTTGATGGACTGAATTCCTACAATGAGCAGTTCTTC.

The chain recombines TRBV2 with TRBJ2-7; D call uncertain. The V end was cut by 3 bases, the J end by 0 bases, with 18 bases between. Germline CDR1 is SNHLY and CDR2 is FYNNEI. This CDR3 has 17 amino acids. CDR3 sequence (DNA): TGTGCCAGCAGTGATGACCAGGCCTATGTGAACTCCTACGAGCAGTACTTC. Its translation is CASSDDQAYVNSYEQYF.

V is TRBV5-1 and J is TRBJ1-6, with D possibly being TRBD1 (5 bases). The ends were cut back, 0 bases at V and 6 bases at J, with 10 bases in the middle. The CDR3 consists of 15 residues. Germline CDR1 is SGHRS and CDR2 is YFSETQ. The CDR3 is CASSLAMGLNSPLHF. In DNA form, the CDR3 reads TGCGCCAGCAGCTTGGCAATGGGGCTTAATTCACCCCTCCACTTT.

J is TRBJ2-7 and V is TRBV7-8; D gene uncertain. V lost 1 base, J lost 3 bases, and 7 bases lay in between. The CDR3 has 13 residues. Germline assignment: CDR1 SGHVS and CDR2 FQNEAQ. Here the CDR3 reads CASSLVGFYEQYF. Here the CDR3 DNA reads TGTGCCAGCAGCTTAGTTGGTTTCTACGAGCAGTACTTC.

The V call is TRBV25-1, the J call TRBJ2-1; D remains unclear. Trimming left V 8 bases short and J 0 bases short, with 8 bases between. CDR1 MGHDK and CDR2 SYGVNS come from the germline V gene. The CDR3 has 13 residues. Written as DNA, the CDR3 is TGTGCCAGCGAATCGAGCTCCTACAATGAGCAGTTCTTC. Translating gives CASESSSYNEQFF.

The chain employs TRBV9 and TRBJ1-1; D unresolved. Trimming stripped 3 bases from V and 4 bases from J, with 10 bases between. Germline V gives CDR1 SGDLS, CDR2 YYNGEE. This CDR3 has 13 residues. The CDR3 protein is CASSAGGFTEAFF. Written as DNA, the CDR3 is TGTGCCAGCAGCGCAGGTGGGTTCACTGAAGCTTTCTTT.